This TCR beta chain was recorded in a study of read filtering for tumor transcriptome and immune sequencing (dated by TCRdb to 2019 to 2021). Regarding the study in general: The cohort had about 17 male and 11 to 15 female patients with a mean age of roughly 62 years, ranging from about 40 to 85. Using the same bone marrow samples, the study ran both targeted immune repertoire sequencing and bulk whole-transcriptome sequencing and then compared the TCR repertoires from each method. By revised international staging, fewer than ten patients were R-ISS I, some 17 were R-ISS II and roughly 7 were R-ISS III. One main goal was a read-filtering strategy for immune repertoire data, in particular deciding whether clonotypes backed by only one read should be removed. Per sample, about 4.05 to 10.27 million TCR-region mapped reads were obtained with IR-seq, compared with only roughly 80 to 1273 with RNA-seq. Whole-transcriptome libraries were prepared with the TruSeq RNA Access Library Prep Kit after DNase treatment.

The sample holds many counts of this clonotype. The antigen it binds to is not known. The record has no base qualities; no much larger clone is one base away. CDR1 LGHDT and CDR2 YNNKEL are derived from the germline V gene (reference sequence). The CDR3 numbers 17 residues from cysteine through phenylalanine. CDR3 DNA is the only sequence kept; it has 51 bases, read in frame from the first base. For this chain, trimming is 3 bases at the V end and 5 bases at the J end, and the number of junction bases without a gene match is 8. The study at large found these results: Compared with RNA-seq, IR-seq captured clonotypes at much higher depth and more reliably, and a smaller IR-seq throughput was enough to identify most shared clonotypes. Single-read clonotypes made up roughly four fifths of clonotypes but 3% to 3.5% of total reads in IR-seq, and over 60% of clonotypes and about 45% of reads in RNA-seq. The sorted CD138-negative fraction was composed of a mixed bone marrow immune population rather than of purified T cells. When single-read clonotypes were removed, the proportions of shared clonotypes in IR-seq and RNA-seq correlated more strongly.

TCR libraries were built from 400 ng RNA with the Immunoverse kit, using molecular barcoded adaptors covering alpha/delta and beta/gamma chains. The same RNA used for transcriptome sequencing was used for TCR library preparation. An Illumina HiSeq 4000 with 2 x 150 cycles was used to sequence the TCR libraries. The published analysis was carried out like this. TCR reads were aligned to human V, D, J and C references and assembled into CDR3 clonotypes with MiXCR, including quality filtering and error correction. The tcR package in R was used for analysis of clonotype counts and gene usage diversity. Raw mapping reads were checked after the RNA-seq reads had been mapped by STAR aligner version 2.5.3a onto the human GRCh37 genome. To test how sequencing depth affects detected clonotypes, IR-seq fastq files were randomly downsampled with Seqtk 1.3. The public reads were reanalyzed by TCRdb: fastp trimming at Q25, MiXCR alignment, in-frame beta chains only. Rows are unified per CDR3 protein, each entry keeping the most common DNA and genes. It is TCRdb's table, rather than the study itself, that gives the V and J calls and clone size. The sample includes about 130,000 distinct CDR3 sequences, with 13% observed a single time. The ten largest clonotypes hold 11% of the sample.

Bone marrow was sampled from every patient at the time of active disease. Ficoll-Hypaque density gradient centrifugation was used to isolate bone marrow mononuclear cells. Myeloma plasma cells were removed and CD138-negative cells were obtained by negative selection following labeling with CD138 magnetic microbeads on a MACS separator. The purity of the isolated cells was checked by flow cytometry with CD138 antibodies on an Attune NxT. Total RNA was extracted using TRIzol reagent and was quantified on a NanoDrop spectrophotometer. For each patient, paired RNA-seq and IR-seq were run on the CD138-negative bone marrow sample from that patient.

The source of this sequence is a donor at least 40 years old with multiple myeloma. Input material: a population of CD138-negative cells sorted from bone marrow. In light of the paper, this sample's cell subset or site label describes: bone marrow mononuclear cells depleted of CD138+ plasma/myeloma cells by negative magnetic selection. The sequence is built from TRBV3-1 and TRBJ2-1, with 12 bases aligning to TRBD2. The CDR3 region has the sequence CASSQKLAGGINNEQFF. The sequence in DNA is TGTGCCAGCAGCCAGAAACTAGCGGGGGGTATCAACAATGAGCAGTTCTTC.